This TCR beta chain was observed in a study of blood T cell repertoires in COVID-19. Background on the study: Researchers got acute and convalescent COVID-19 samples from the United States, Italy and Spain. PBMCs, B-cell-depleted T cells, or T cells were the source of the cDNA or gDNA that made up the material.

Sequenced by immunoSEQ multiplex PCR; TCRdb stores in-frame clones only, minus some. The data show approximately 90,000 clones, about 87% seen once. Germline V gene sequence: CDR1 LGHDT, CDR2 YNNKEL (reference sequence). Trimming stripped 0 bases from V and 8 bases from J, with 11 bases between. This CDR3 has 15 amino acids. Only a few counts were recorded for this clone. This sequence joins TRBV3-1 (or the pseudogene TRBV3-2) and TRBJ1-6; D remains unclear. The sequencing sample was made of peripheral blood. This clonotype was obtained from a human donor in a cohort sampled during active COVID-19. The CDR3 coding sequence is TGTGCCAGCAGCCAAGATCGAGGGTATCATTCACCCCTCCACTTT. This gives the protein CASSQDRGYHSPLHF.